This T cell receptor beta chain was sequenced for a study of OX40 agonist ivuxolimab in advanced cancers. Study as a whole: Dose-escalation patients' cancers were hepatocellular carcinoma, melanoma, renal cell or head and neck cancer.

Turning to this clone: Its cognate antigen is unknown.

Notes on the study in general: Low clonal expansion, among the lowest seen, marked partial responders at 0.1-3.0 mg/kg.

Profiling relied on immunoSEQ multiplex PCR, and the TCRdb table lists in-frame clones only, not all of them. The sample carries more than 95,000 clones, around nine tenths recorded once. The clonotype comes from an adult with an advanced solid tumor such as melanoma, head and neck, liver or kidney cancer. Sequenced material: CD4+ or CD8+ T cells sorted from blood, taken in a trial of the OX40 agonist ivuxolimab.

CDR3 in DNA: TGTGCCACGGGGGTATCCTACGAGCAGTACTTC. Its translation: CATGVSYEQYF. The rearrangement joins TRBV10-3 to TRBJ2-7, with TRBD2 as a possible D gene (6 bases). The CDR3 runs 11 residues. The V gene's germline CDR1 is ENHRY and CDR2 SYGVKD. V dropped 10 bases and J dropped 1 base, with 8 bases sitting between them.